This TCR beta chain was retrieved from a study of T-cell reconstitution after alpha-beta-depleted transplantation in children. CDR3 length: 15 amino acids. The V and J ends lost 4 bases and 4 bases, in that order; junction bases with no gene match: 10. In its sample, this clonotype was seen many times. Its antigen is unknown. Researchers prepared the TCRbeta library using unique molecular identifiers, the study reports. TCRdb passed the PCR reads through MiXCR, listing each CDR3 protein once. The sample contains 490,000 or so distinct CDR3 sequences, over 9.5% of which appear only once. Overall study findings and caveats: T cells produced anew were the main source of T-cell counts and diversity one year after transplant. Expanded clones from the graft, numbering several hundred, reportedly supplied alpha-beta T cells about two months after transplant.

This sequence originates from a child younger than 10 with inherited bone marrow failure, due to receive a stem cell transplant. V usage is TRBV12-3 or TRBV12-4 and J usage is TRBJ2-7, with 7 nucleotides matching TRBD1. The sequencing here drew on PBMCs, taken before TCRalphabeta/CD19-depleted stem cell transplant. The CDR3 is CASSSSRDSQYEQYF. CDR3 nucleotide sequence: TGTGCCAGCAGTTCAAGCCGGGACAGTCAATACGAGCAGTACTTC.